What follows are 18 T cell receptor beta chains derived from one specimen sequenced in a study of OX40 agonist ivuxolimab in advanced cancers. The assay was immunoSEQ multiplex PCR, and TCRdb's table has in-frame clones only and misses some. The repertoire holds tens of thousands of clones, about four fifths seen once, with 1% to 1.5% in the top ten. The specimen was CD4+ or CD8+ T cells sorted from blood, collected in a trial of the OX40 agonist ivuxolimab. The receptors derive from an adult with an advanced solid tumor such as melanoma, head and neck, liver or kidney cancer.

The CDR3 bases are TGCGCCAGCAGCTTGACACAAAAAAAGAGCGAGCAGTACTTC. Translated: CASSLTQKKSEQYF. This rearrangement joins TRBV5-1 to TRBJ2-7; D remains unclear. Trimming stripped 1 base from V and 6 bases from J, with 14 bases between. This CDR3 contains 14 residues. The germline gives CDR1 SGHRS, CDR2 YFSETQ.

The chain links TRBV6-6 to TRBJ1-2, with D hard to call. CDR3 length: 14 amino acids. Germline values: CDR1 MNHNY, CDR2 SVGAGI (reference sequence). V shed 5 bases and J shed 3 bases, with 13 bases lying between them. CDR3 DNA: TGTGCCAGCAGTCGTCGGGGTGGGTACTATGGCTACACCTTC. This translates into CASSRRGGYYGYTF.

This sequence joins TRBV6-1 and TRBJ2-2, with a weak D call TRBD2 (5 bases). Germline-derived CDR1 and CDR2 are MNHNS and SASEGT. The V end was cut by 0 bases, the J end by 7 bases, with 9 bases between. This CDR3 region has 14 residues. The DNA for the CDR3 is TGTGCCAGCAGTGAAGCGGTCGGGATCGGGGAGCTGTTTTTT. Protein sequence: CASSEAVGIGELFF.

This clone showed up just a few times. The chain combines TRBV7-9 with TRBJ2-1; 8 bases fit TRBD1. This CDR3 has 14 residues. Germline V gene lookup returns CDR1 SEHNR and CDR2 FQNEAQ (reference sequence). J lost 6 bases, V lost 1 base, and 2 bases had no gene match. The CDR3 nucleotides read TGTGCCAGCAGCTTAGGCGACAGGGGCAATGAGCAGTTCTTC. This translates into CASSLGDRGNEQFF.

The V gene is TRBV20-1, the J gene TRBJ1-1; D gene unclear. Trimming shortened V by 2 bases and J by 11 bases, and 12 bases separated the two germline ends. Looked up from germline, CDR1 is DFQATT and CDR2 is SNEGSKA (reference sequence). The CDR3 is 11 amino acids. The CDR3 reads CSARLDRRAFF. CDR3 in DNA: TGCAGTGCTAGATTGGACCGCCGGGCTTTCTTT.

This chain uses TRBV27 with TRBJ1-1; D ambiguous. There are 16 residues in the CDR3. The V and J ends lost 4 bases and 1 base respectively, with 16 bases between them. Germline V lookup: CDR1 MNHEY, CDR2 SMNVEV (reference sequence). CDR3 region: CASSYSVEIPNTEAFF. The CDR3 DNA reads as TGTGCCAGCAGTTACTCGGTCGAGATTCCGAACACTGAAGCTTTCTTT.

The chain employs TRBV9 and TRBJ1-2; 9 positions agree with TRBD1. Losses at the gene ends were 4 bases for V and 9 bases for J; bases not matched to a gene: 13. In germline, CDR1 is SGDLS, CDR2 YYNGEE. The CDR3 runs to 15 residues. The CDR3 DNA reads TGTGCCAGCAGCTACGCGACAGGGGGGGACGGTAGCTACACCTTC. Protein sequence: CASSYATGGDGSYTF. Full variable domain (outside the CDR3, taken from reference TRBV9 and TRBJ1-2): DSGVTQTPKHLITATGQRVTLRCSPRSGDLSVYWYQQSLDQGLQFLIQYYNGEERAKGNILERFSAQQFPDLHSELNLSSLELGDSALYFCASSYATGGDGSYTFGSGTRLTVV.

This clone was picked up one time. The gene calls are TRBV6-5 and TRBJ1-5, with 8 positions matching TRBD1. The CDR3 runs to 15 residues. The trim removed 4 bases at V and 0 bases at J, leaving 2 bases unmatched. CDR1 is MNHEY, CDR2 SVGAGI, per germline. The CDR3 nucleotides read TGTGCCAGCAGTTCGACAGGGGATAGCAATCAGCCCCAGCATTTT. This sequence encodes CASSSTGDSNQPQHF.

V and J are TRBV9 and TRBJ1-6; perhaps TRBD1 as D (5 bases). V was trimmed by 3 bases and J by 7 bases, leaving 14 bases between them. CDR1 is SGDLS and CDR2 is YYNGEE in the germline V gene. CDR3 length: 15 residues. This chain's CDR3 is CASSGGSGSNSPLHF. CDR3 sequence (DNA): TGTGCCAGCAGCGGGGGGTCGGGGTCAAATTCACCCCTCCACTTT.

This sequence joins TRBV6-5 and TRBJ1-2, with D possibly TRBD1 on 5 matching bases. CDR1 MNHEY and CDR2 SVGAGI come from the germline V gene. V shed 6 bases and J shed 3 bases, with 14 bases lying between them. This CDR3 region has 14 residues. CDR3 nucleotide sequence: TGTGCCAGCAGCGCCTCCCAGGGTTACTATGGCTACACCTTC. This translates into CASSASQGYYGYTF.

V usage is TRBV6-5 and J usage is TRBJ1-1, with D uncertain. The V and J ends lost 2 bases and 1 base respectively, with 5 bases between them. This CDR3 contains 13 residues. Germline V gives CDR1 MNHEY, CDR2 SVGAGI. The CDR3 DNA is TGTGCCAGCAGTTACCTGACGAACACTGAAGCTTTCTTT. Encoded protein: CASSYLTNTEAFF.

This clone showed up just once. The genes are TRBV4-2 and TRBJ1-5; a possible D gene is TRBD1 (5 bases). Between the trimmed V and J ends, which lost 0 bases and 5 bases, there was a span of 11 bases. The CDR3 runs to 15 residues. Looked up from germline, CDR1 is LGHNA and CDR2 is YNFKEQ. CDR3 in DNA: TGTGCCAGCAGCCAAGAAGGGACGGGGGATCAGCCCCAGCATTTT. It translates to CASSQEGTGDQPQHF.

The chain combines TRBV11-2 with TRBJ2-7, with D tentatively TRBD2 (7 bases). The CDR3 is 11 amino acids. The germline V and J ends were trimmed by 6 bases and 6 bases, with 9 bases remaining between them. Germline assignment: CDR1 SGHAT and CDR2 FQNNGV. The CDR3, as DNA: TGTGCCAGCAGTAGGGGGGGCGAGCAGTACTTC. Amino acid sequence: CASSRGGEQYF. Complete variable domain (other parts from reference TRBV11-2 and TRBJ2-7): EAGVAQSPRYKIIEKRQSVAFWCNPISGHATLYWYQQILGQGPKLLIQFQNNGVVDDSQLPKDRFSAERLKGVDSTLKIQPAKLEDSAVYLCASSRGGEQYFGPGTRLTVT.

There are a few counts of this clone. This rearrangement joins TRBV4-3 to TRBJ2-3; 8 nucleotides line up with TRBD1. This CDR3 has 15 amino acids. Looked up from germline, CDR1 is LGHNA and CDR2 is YSLEER. V lost 0 bases, J lost 7 bases, and 6 bases stayed unmatched. This chain's CDR3 is CASSQDPQGGNTQYF. CDR3 DNA: TGCGCCAGCAGCCAAGATCCACAGGGGGGAAATACGCAGTATTTT.

This chain joins TRBV7-9 and TRBJ1-4, with a tentative D call TRBD1 (5 bases). This CDR3 has 15 residues. CDR1 and CDR2 (germline): SEHNR, FQNEAQ (reference sequence). Trimming removed 5 bases from V and 5 bases from J, with 15 bases in between. This CDR3 is CASSPRQTINEKLFF. The CDR3 DNA reads TGTGCCAGCAGCCCCCGACAGACAATAAATGAAAAACTGTTTTTT.

The V call is TRBV5-1, the J call TRBJ2-6, with D unclear. The V and J ends lost 1 base and 3 bases respectively, with 5 bases between them. There are 14 residues in the CDR3. The germline V gene encodes CDR1 SGHRS and CDR2 YFSETQ. CDR3 amino acids: CASSLLRGANVLTF. In DNA, the CDR3 is TGCGCCAGCAGCTTGTTGCGTGGGGCCAACGTCCTGACTTTC.

The J gene is TRBJ2-7, the V gene TRBV18, with D perhaps TRBD1 or TRBD2 (5 bases each). The CDR3 totals 16 residues. The V and J ends lost 5 bases and 3 bases respectively, with 20 bases between them. Germline CDR1 KGHSH, CDR2 LQKENI. CDR3 sequence reads: CASSYRDRTLLYEQYF. CDR3 sequence (DNA): TGTGCCAGCTCATACCGGGACCGCACCTTACTCTACGAGCAGTACTTC.

The chain employs TRBV9 and TRBJ1-1; D possibly corresponds to TRBD1 (5 bases). The CDR3 contains 14 residues. V lost 1 base and J 0 bases, leaving 7 bases between the germline ends. Germline-derived CDR1 and CDR2 are SGDLS and YYNGEE. The CDR3 spells CASSVRGVNTEAFF. CDR3 DNA sequence: TGTGCCAGCAGCGTAAGAGGGGTGAACACTGAAGCTTTCTTT.